This TCR beta chain originates from a study of CD8+ T cells in alopecia areata. Study overall: Twice a day, 5 to 10 mg of oral tofacitinib was administered to treated patients.

The V and J ends lost 5 bases and 9 bases, in that order; junction bases with no gene match: 1. In germline, CDR1 is SGHAT, CDR2 FQNNGV. CDR3 size: 11 residues. RNA, once extracted, was reverse transcribed into cDNA for use as the sequencing template. Only in-frame clones appear in the TCRdb table, and some are missing; sequencing was by immunoSEQ multiplex PCR. This table has some 150,000 clones, 40% to 65% appearing once. The sample here was CD8+ T cells sorted from blood, taken at week 0. The chain carries TRBV11-2 and TRBJ2-1; 7 nucleotides match TRBD2. The clonotype comes from a human donor with alopecia areata. This CDR3 reads CASSGGGEQFF. In nucleotides, the CDR3 is TGTGCCAGCAGCGGGGGGGGTGAGCAGTTCTTC. The full variable domain, completed using reference TRBV11-2 and TRBJ2-1, is EAGVAQSPRYKIIEKRQSVAFWCNPISGHATLYWYQQILGQGPKLLIQFQNNGVVDDSQLPKDRFSAERLKGVDSTLKIQPAKLEDSAVYLCASSGGGEQFFGPGTRLTVL.